Listed below are T cell receptor beta chains from one sample, sequenced in a study of shared clonotypes between healthy human individuals. Assay used: immunoSEQ multiplex PCR; TCRdb lists only in-frame clones, some missing. The sample includes over a million clones, more than 60% of them seen just once. Specimen: memory CD4+ T cells sorted from blood. Receptor source: a young man in good health. CDR3s include the opening cysteine and the closing phenylalanine or tryptophan. The D gene is left open where the match is weak. The listing skips clone size in some rows; elsewhere it reads once, few, many or a size class.

length: 12
D: .
size: .
J: TRBJ1-4
V: TRBV10-3
DNA: TGTGCCATCGGACAGTATAATGAAAAACTGTTTTTT
CDR3: CAIGQYNEKLFF

length: 15
D: TRBD1
size: once
J: TRBJ1-5
V: TRBV6-6
DNA: TGTGCCAGCAGTCCCCAGGGGGCGAGTTATCAGCCCCAGCATTTT
CDR3: CASSPQGASYQPQHF

length: 15
D: .
size: .
J: TRBJ2-1
V: TRBV10-2
DNA: TGCGCCAGCAGTGATAATTGGAAGGGTACGAATGAGCAGTTCTTC
CDR3: CASSDNWKGTNEQFF

length: 15
D: .
size: .
J: TRBJ2-7
V: TRBV9
DNA: TGTGCCAGCAGCGTAGACCCCTCAGGGATCTACGAGCAGTACTTC
CDR3: CASSVDPSGIYEQYF

length: 15
D: .
size: once
J: TRBJ2-1
V: TRBV5-5
DNA: TGTGCCAGCAGCTTCGACGGGAGCTCCTACAATGAGCAGTTCTTC
CDR3: CASSFDGSSYNEQFF

length: 14
D: .
size: .
J: TRBJ2-1
V: TRBV19
DNA: TGTGCCAGTACAAGAAACCCGAGTCGTGATGAGCAGTTCTTC
CDR3: CASTRNPSRDEQFF

length: 16
D: .
size: .
J: TRBJ2-1
V: TRBV5-1
DNA: TGCGCCAGCAGCTTGGGTGCTAGAGAGGGGCACAATGAGCAGTTCTTC
CDR3: CASSLGAREGHNEQFF

length: 14
D: .
size: .
J: TRBJ1-1
V: TRBV7-2
DNA: TGTGCCAGCAGCTTCCCCGGGGGTTACACTGAAGCTTTCTTT
CDR3: CASSFPGGYTEAFF

length: 15
D: TRBD1
size: .
J: TRBJ2-5
V: TRBV6-6
DNA: TGTGCCAGCAGCCATACAGGGGGCGTGGGGGAGACCCAGTACTTC
CDR3: CASSHTGGVGETQYF

length: 17
D: .
size: .
J: TRBJ2-1
V: TRBV5-1
DNA: TGCGCCAGCAGCTTGGCAGGGCAGGACACCTTAGGGGATGAGCAGTTCTTC
CDR3: CASSLAGQDTLGDEQFF

length: 15
D: .
size: .
J: TRBJ2-1
V: TRBV4-3
DNA: TGCGCCAGCAGCCAAGATCGGACGGGGTACAATGAGCAGTTCTTC
CDR3: CASSQDRTGYNEQFF

length: 15
D: .
size: .
J: TRBJ1-3
V: TRBV7-3
DNA: TGTGCCAGCAGCTTGGACGCTGGCTCTGGAAACACCATATATTTT
CDR3: CASSLDAGSGNTIYF

length: 15
D: .
size: few
J: TRBJ1-2
V: TRBV18
DNA: TGTGCCAGCTCAAGGGGCAGCTCTCCTAACTATGGCTACACCTTC
CDR3: CASSRGSSPNYGYTF

length: 14
D: .
size: .
J: TRBJ2-5
V: TRBV6-6
DNA: TGTGCCAGCAGTTATCGTGAGGAGGGTGGGACCCAGTACTTC
CDR3: CASSYREEGGTQYF

length: 13
D: .
size: .
J: TRBJ2-1
V: TRBV11-1
DNA: TGTGCCAGCAGCCAAAGTCGCTACAATGAGCAGTTCTTC
CDR3: CASSQSRYNEQFF

length: 19
D: TRBD2
size: .
J: TRBJ2-1
V: TRBV7-2
DNA: TGTGCCAGCAGCTTACTGCTGGGACTAGCGGGAGGGCCTGGGGGTGAGCAGTTCTTC
CDR3: CASSLLLGLAGGPGGEQFF

length: 15
D: .
size: .
J: TRBJ1-6
V: TRBV9
DNA: TGTGCCAGCAGCGTAGCATCGGGATCTGAAGGACCCCTCCACTTT
CDR3: CASSVASGSEGPLHF

length: 14
D: .
size: few
J: TRBJ1-1
V: TRBV4-3
DNA: TGCGCCAGCAGCCAAGATTCGGGGGTTACTGAAGCTTTCTTT
CDR3: CASSQDSGVTEAFF

length: 16
D: TRBD1
size: .
J: TRBJ2-5
V: TRBV2
DNA: TGTGCCAGCAGTGATTCCCTCTCAGGGGGCGTAGAGACCCAGTACTTC
CDR3: CASSDSLSGGVETQYF

length: 13
D: TRBD2
size: .
J: TRBJ2-5
V: TRBV28
DNA: TGTGCCAGCGGAAGGGCGGGGGGGGAGACCCAGTACTTC
CDR3: CASGRAGGETQYF

length: 15
D: .
size: .
J: TRBJ2-1
V: TRBV5-4
DNA: TGTGCCAGCAGCTCCTTTAGCGGCTCCTACAATGAGCAGTTCTTC
CDR3: CASSSFSGSYNEQFF

length: 15
D: TRBD2
size: .
J: TRBJ2-1
V: TRBV2
DNA: TGTGCCAGCAGCGCGGGGACTAGCGGGACGAATGAGCAGTTCTTC
CDR3: CASSAGTSGTNEQFF

length: 18
D: .
size: once
J: TRBJ2-6
V: TRBV21-1
DNA: TGTGCCAGCAGCAGAGCCGGGACAGCGATCTCTGGGGCCAACGTCCTGACTTTC
CDR3: CASSRAGTAISGANVLTF

length: 14
D: .
size: .
J: TRBJ2-2
V: TRBV30
DNA: TGTGCCTGGAGTACGTGGGCCGACACCGGGGAGCTGTTTTTT
CDR3: CAWSTWADTGELFF

length: 16
D: .
size: .
J: TRBJ2-7
V: TRBV18
DNA: TGTGCCAGCTCACCTCGAGGTCCAGGGGTGTCCTACGAGCAGTACTTC
CDR3: CASSPRGPGVSYEQYF

length: 14
D: TRBD2
size: .
J: TRBJ2-3
V: TRBV5-1
DNA: TGCGCCAGCCTACTAGCGGGGGCAACAGATACGCAGTATTTT
CDR3: CASLLAGATDTQYF

length: 14
D: .
size: few
J: TRBJ2-7
V: TRBV19
DNA: TGTGCCAGTAGTATCGAGGCCGGTCATACGGGGCAGTACTTC
CDR3: CASSIEAGHTGQYF

length: 15
D: .
size: .
J: TRBJ1-1
V: TRBV7-8
DNA: TGTGCCAGCAGCTTAGAACAGGCCATGAACACTGAAGCTTTCTTT
CDR3: CASSLEQAMNTEAFF

length: 14
D: TRBD1
size: .
J: TRBJ1-1
V: TRBV5-1
DNA: TGCGCCAGCAGCCTAACAGGGGGGAACACTGAAGCTTTCTTT
CDR3: CASSLTGGNTEAFF

length: 14
D: .
size: .
J: TRBJ2-2
V: TRBV5-1
DNA: TGCGCCAGCAGCTTGGCCCTGGGAACCGGGGAGCTGTTTTTT
CDR3: CASSLALGTGELFF

length: 15
D: .
size: .
J: TRBJ2-7
V: TRBV10-3
DNA: TGTGCCATCAGTGAGTCAGGCCAGGGTTTATACGAGCAGTACTTC
CDR3: CAISESGQGLYEQYF

length: 14
D: TRBD1
size: .
J: TRBJ2-7
V: TRBV5-1
DNA: TGCGCCAGCAAGCCGACAGGGGGGTCCTACGAGCAGTACTTC
CDR3: CASKPTGGSYEQYF

length: 12
D: .
size: .
J: TRBJ1-4
V: TRBV28
DNA: TGTGCCAGCAGTAACTATAATGAAAAACTGTTTTTT
CDR3: CASSNYNEKLFF

length: 16
D: TRBD2
size: once
J: TRBJ2-1
V: TRBV28
DNA: TGTGCCAGCGCCACCTTACTAGCGGGGGCATACAATGAGCAGTTCTTC
CDR3: CASATLLAGAYNEQFF

length: 16
D: .
size: .
J: TRBJ1-4
V: TRBV5-1
DNA: TGCGCCAGCAGCTTGTGGGGAGACCTCACTAATGAAAAACTGTTTTTT
CDR3: CASSLWGDLTNEKLFF

length: 15
D: .
size: .
J: TRBJ1-5
V: TRBV5-6
DNA: TGTGCCAGCAGCTCCGACAGCGCTCCAGGTCAGCCCCAGCATTTT
CDR3: CASSSDSAPGQPQHF

length: 12
D: .
size: .
J: TRBJ2-7
V: TRBV5-6
DNA: TGTGCCAGCAGCTCCATCTCCTACGAGCAGTACTTC
CDR3: CASSSISYEQYF

length: 16
D: TRBD2
size: once
J: TRBJ2-1
V: TRBV9
DNA: TGTGCCAGCAGCCCCGGGTCTGCGGGAGCCTACAATGAGCAGTTCTTC
CDR3: CASSPGSAGAYNEQFF

length: 13
D: .
size: .
J: TRBJ2-5
V: TRBV6-1
DNA: TGTGCCAGCACGTCCGGACTCCAAGAGACCCAGTACTTC
CDR3: CASTSGLQETQYF

length: 14
D: TRBD1
size: .
J: TRBJ1-6
V: TRBV10-3
DNA: TGTGCCACCTCCTCGGACAGGGGGGAATCACCCCTCCACTTT
CDR3: CATSSDRGESPLHF